A single sample gave rise to the 20 T cell receptor beta chains below, sequenced in a study of blood T cells in healthy people across ages (dated by TCRdb to 2013 to 2016). The library was produced with 5' RACE. The data were produced on an Illumina HiSeq 2500. The second PCR ran for about 6 to 12 cycles and used a J-beta primer mix along with a sample-barcoded 5' primer. In-frame beta chains were kept once TCRdb had trimmed the public reads at Q25 with fastp and called clones with MiXCR. Rows with one shared CDR3 protein collapse into an entry with the most common genes and DNA. Present in this sample are under 1,100,000 distinct CDR3 sequences, roughly 24% of which were seen just once. Clones ranked in the top ten supply about 0.69% of the sample. This sample was shared with a second study, whose subject was T cells of mothers and their children.

Material for sequencing was blood. These receptors were collected from a girl aged 2-9 years in good health.

In its sample, this clonotype was seen a few times. The chain recombines TRBV5-6 with TRBJ2-1; D gene unclear. V was pared by 2 bases and J by 0 bases, with 9 bases between. This CDR3 contains 15 residues. In germline, CDR1 is SGHDT, CDR2 YYEEEE. CDR3 region: CASSFHPSSYNEQFF. The CDR3, as DNA: TGTGCCAGCAGCTTTCACCCGAGCTCCTACAATGAGCAGTTCTTC.

J is TRBJ2-4 and V is TRBV9; 9 bases are a match to TRBD1. The germline V gene has CDR1 SGDLS and CDR2 YYNGEE. This CDR3 is 16 amino acids long. J lost 0 bases, V lost 0 bases, and 1 base had no gene match. The CDR3 reads CASSVGTGAAKNIQYF. CDR3 sequence (DNA): TGTGCCAGCAGCGTAGGGACAGGGGCAGCCAAAAACATTCAGTACTTC.

The rearrangement links TRBV9 to TRBJ2-5, with 8 nucleotides matching TRBD1. The ends lost 1 base at V and 5 bases at J; junction bases unmatched: 4. In germline, CDR1 is SGDLS, CDR2 YYNGEE. The CDR3 runs 14 residues. The CDR3 sequence: CASSVQGAKETQYF. CDR3 DNA: TGTGCCAGCAGCGTACAGGGGGCTAAGGAGACCCAGTACTTC.

The chain is built from TRBV5-1 and TRBJ2-5, with 14 bases lining up with TRBD2. The CDR3 runs to 16 residues. Germline V lookup: CDR1 SGHRS, CDR2 YFSETQ. The V gene end was trimmed by 4 bases and the J gene end by 5 bases; junction bases not matched to a gene: 7. CDR3 sequence reads: CASSTLGTSGSETQYF. The DNA for the CDR3 is TGCGCCAGCAGCACCCTTGGGACTAGCGGGAGTGAGACCCAGTACTTC.

This clonotype was counted between two and nine times. V and J are TRBV12-5 and TRBJ2-3; the D is unclear. The CDR3 totals 12 residues. The V end lost 0 bases, the J end lost 6 bases, and 4 bases lay between the germline ends. Germline V gene lookup returns CDR1 LGHNT and CDR2 FRNRAP. Here the CDR3 DNA reads TGTGCTAGTGGTTTGGTACCCGATACGCAGTATTTT. Protein product: CASGLVPDTQYF.

There are a few counts of this clonotype. The CDR3 region has the DNA TGCGCCAACAACCCCTCTCAGTGGGGCTTCCAAGAGACCCAGTACTTC. Its translation is CANNPSQWGFQETQYF. The chain employs TRBV5-1 and TRBJ2-5; TRBD1 is a possible D gene (5 bases). This CDR3 has 16 amino acids. The germline V and J ends were trimmed by 9 bases and 1 base, with 22 bases remaining between them. Looked up from germline, CDR1 is SGHRS and CDR2 is YFSETQ.

This clonotype was counted between two and nine times. This chain links TRBV7-9 with TRBJ1-1; D is possibly TRBD1 (6 bases). The CDR3 contains 14 residues. Germline V gene lookup returns CDR1 SEHNR and CDR2 FQNEAQ (reference sequence). Trimming stripped 5 bases from V and 5 bases from J, with 15 bases between. The CDR3 is CASSGLGQRTEAFF. The CDR3 nucleotides read TGTGCCAGCAGCGGGCTAGGACAGAGGACTGAAGCTTTCTTT.

V is TRBV28 and J is TRBJ2-5; a weak D match, TRBD2 (5 bases). CDR1 MDHEN and CDR2 SYDVKM come from the germline V gene. Trimming left V 3 bases short and J 2 bases short, with 13 bases between. The CDR3 runs to 15 residues. This CDR3 reads CASSFEGVTQETQYF. CDR3 bases: TGTGCCAGCAGTTTCGAGGGCGTAACACAAGAGACCCAGTACTTC.

This clonotype was seen just once. DNA of the CDR3: TGCAGTGCCGGCGGGGACAGGGGTCCTTACGAGCAGTACTTC. Translation: CSAGGDRGPYEQYF. The chain has TRBV20-1 and TRBJ2-7; 10 bases match TRBD1. Germline CDR1 reads DFQATT; CDR2 reads SNEGSKA (reference sequence). V shed 6 bases and J 4 bases; nucleotides not matched to a gene: 9. This CDR3 is 14 amino acids long.

This clonotype came up a few times. The chain carries TRBV20-1 and TRBJ2-1; D gene uncertain. Germline V gives CDR1 DFQATT, CDR2 SNEGSKA (reference sequence). The CDR3 has 11 amino acids. Deletions cut 3 bases from V and 8 bases from J, with 8 bases between. The CDR3 reads CSARVLDEQFF. The CDR3 region has the DNA TGCAGTGCTAGGGTGCTCGATGAGCAGTTCTTC.

This clonotype was recorded a few times. The V call is TRBV6-2 or TRBV6-3, the J call TRBJ1-2, with 7 bases that match TRBD1. The junction had 19 bases not matched to a gene; V was cut back by 7 bases and J by 8 bases. CDR1 is MNHEY, CDR2 SVGEGT, per germline. The length of the CDR3 is 16 residues. The CDR3 sequence is CASTPIGGQVLRGYTF. The CDR3 nucleotides are TGTGCCAGCACTCCAATCGGCGGACAGGTCCTGAGGGGCTACACCTTC.

V is TRBV12-3 or TRBV12-4 and J is TRBJ1-1, with D maybe TRBD1 (6 bases). The germline V and J ends were trimmed by 6 bases and 1 base, with 15 bases remaining between them. This CDR3 is 15 amino acids long. In DNA, the CDR3 is TGTGCCAGCAGCCCTAACATAGGGGGGAACACTGAAGCTTTCTTT. It specifies CASSPNIGGNTEAFF.

In nucleotides, the CDR3 is TGTGCCAGCAGCCCTCCAAACTCGGAGCTTTCGTCGTTGGATACGCAGTATTTT. Residues: CASSPPNSELSSLDTQYF. The rearrangement links TRBV3-1 to TRBJ2-3; no firm D call. CDR3 size: 18 residues. The germline gives CDR1 LGHDT, CDR2 YNNKEL (reference sequence). Between the trimmed V and J ends, which lost 4 bases and 6 bases, there was a span of 26 bases.

The chain links TRBV12-3 or TRBV12-4 to TRBJ2-1, with a weak D call TRBD2 (7 bases). The CDR3 sequence is 13 residues long. V was cut by 10 bases and J by 7 bases, with 17 bases left in between. CDR3 sequence (DNA): TGTGCCATCCGGGGGGCTAGTAAAAATGAGCAGTTCTTC. This gives the protein CAIRGASKNEQFF.

This clonotype was detected only a few times. This rearrangement joins TRBV20-1 to TRBJ2-2; D not certain. The CDR3 is 13 amino acids. Looked up from germline, CDR1 is DFQATT and CDR2 is SNEGSKA (reference sequence). Trimming stripped 3 bases from V and 1 base from J, with 6 bases between. The CDR3 region is CSARLWNTGELFF. The CDR3 DNA is TGCAGTGCTAGGTTGTGGAACACCGGGGAGCTGTTTTTT.

This chain links TRBV5-6 with TRBJ2-2; TRBD2 matches at 8 bases. Germline CDR1 is SGHDT and CDR2 is YYEEEE. Germline trimming cut 7 bases from V and 5 bases from J; bases unmatched to any gene: 7. The CDR3 is 14 amino acids. The CDR3 DNA reads TGTGCCAGCGGGACTAGGTGGGGGACCGGGGAGCTGTTTTTT. Protein product: CASGTRWGTGELFF. Based on the CDR3 plus reference TRBV5-6 and TRBJ2-2, the full variable domain is DAGVTQSPTHLIKTRGQQVTLRCSPKSGHDTVSWYQQALGQGPQFIFQYYEEEERQRGNFPDRFSGHQFPNYSSELNVNALLLGDSALYLCASGTRWGTGELFFGEGSRLTVL.

This clonotype was recorded a few times. In nucleotides, the CDR3 is TGCGCCAGCAGCCAAGGGCTTGGGCTCTACAATGAGCAGTTCTTC. Translating gives CASSQGLGLYNEQFF. V is TRBV4-3 and J is TRBJ2-1; D is uncertain. The CDR3 spans 15 residues. Germline CDR1 reads LGHNA; CDR2 reads YSLEER. The V and J ends lost 1 base and 3 bases respectively, with 10 bases between them.

J is TRBJ1-4 and V is TRBV4-1, with 7 bases aligning to TRBD1. CDR1 is MGHRA, CDR2 YSYEKL, per germline. The CDR3 consists of 13 residues. Unmatched junction bases numbered 1, after V lost 1 base and J lost 8 bases. CDR3 in DNA: TGCGCCAGCAGCCAAGTACAGGGGGAAAAACTGTTTTTT. Its translation is CASSQVQGEKLFF.

Notes on this clonotype: The junction does not match germline at one end; this may be a read error. The chain couples TRBV29-1 to TRBJ2-5, with TRBD2 identical over 8 bases. This CDR3 has 13 residues. Germline-derived CDR1 and CDR2 are SQVTM and ANQGSEA. The DNA for the CDR3 is TGCAGCGTTGGCGGGAGGCTCCAAGAGGCCCAGTACTTC. It codes for CSVGGRLQEAQYF.

This clonotype was seen a few times. This sequence joins TRBV3-1 and TRBJ2-2, with D perhaps given as TRBD1 or TRBD2 (5 bases each). Germline-derived CDR1 and CDR2 are LGHDT and YNNKEL (reference sequence). V dropped 1 base and J dropped 6 bases, with 9 bases sitting between them. The CDR3 sequence is 14 residues long. CDR3 amino acids: CASSQGDPAGELFF. CDR3 in DNA: TGTGCCAGCAGCCAAGGGGACCCGGCCGGGGAGCTGTTTTTT.